A single sample is the source of the 24 T cell receptor beta chains below, sequenced in a study of T cells in Graves' hyperthyroidism and ophthalmopathy. It was RNA transcripts that yielded the amplified TCR beta CDR3 regions. HTBI primers drove first-round RT-PCR of the TCR CDR3. From the multiplex PCR reads, TCRdb called clonotypes with MiXCR, one entry per CDR3 protein. The table has under 750,000 distinct CDR3 sequences, roughly 20% seen once. Sequencing input: blood. The receptors were gathered from a woman in her forties or fifties with Graves' hyperthyroidism that later progressed to Graves' ophthalmopathy.

In regard to this clonotype: The junction departs from germline at one end; a sequencing error may be responsible. The chain recombines TRBV20-1 with TRBJ1-6; a weak D match, TRBD1 (6 bases). CDR1 and CDR2 (germline): DFQATT, SNEGSKA (reference sequence). CDR3 length equals 14 residues. The DNA for the CDR3 is TGCAATGCTAGCAGGGGCTCCTATAATTCACCCCTCCACTTT. Translated, it gives CNASRGSYNSPLHF.

In this sample, this clonotype turned up many times. This chain joins TRBV12-3 or TRBV12-4 and TRBJ2-1; the match to TRBD2 covers 10 bases. The length of the CDR3 is 15 residues. With 1 base clipped from V and 8 bases from J, the junction kept 5 bases outside the gene matches. The CDR3: CASSLEAGGGDEQFF. For the CDR3, the DNA is TGTGCCAGCAGTTTAGAAGCGGGGGGGGGAGATGAGCAGTTCTTC.

This clonotype appeared a few times. This chain connects TRBV7-9 to TRBJ1-2; weak D call: TRBD1 (5 bases). Germline V gene lookup returns CDR1 SEHNR and CDR2 FQNEAQ (reference sequence). V was trimmed by 6 bases and J by 6 bases, leaving 11 bases between them. The CDR3 totals 12 residues. CDR3 amino acids: CASRSGPDGYTF. DNA for the CDR3: TGTGCCAGCAGGTCGGGGCCGGATGGCTACACCTTC.

This clonotype was picked up many times. The chain couples TRBV20-1 to TRBJ2-7, with 15 bases matching TRBD2. V was pared by 2 bases and J by 0 bases, with 8 bases of the junction left unmatched. The CDR3 runs to 18 residues. CDR1 is DFQATT, CDR2 SNEGSKA, per germline (reference sequence). Here the CDR3 DNA reads TGCAGTGCTAGATCCCTGGGACTAGCGGGGGGCCCCTCCTACGAGCAGTACTTC. It encodes CSARSLGLAGGPSYEQYF.

Many counts were recorded for this clonotype. The gene calls are TRBV11-2 and TRBJ1-1; no firm D call. Trimming took off 4 bases at V and 5 bases at J, with 8 bases between the two ends. Germline CDR1 reads SGHAT; CDR2 reads FQNNGV. CDR3 length: 12 amino acids. In DNA, the CDR3 is TGTGCCAGCAGCTCCCTTAGGACTGAAGCTTTCTTT. This sequence encodes CASSSLRTEAFF.

This clonotype was counted only a few times. The chain recombines TRBV29-1 with TRBJ1-2; D is ambiguous. Trimming took 4 bases from V and 3 from J, leaving 12 bases between them. CDR1 SQVTM and CDR2 ANQGSEA come from the germline V gene. This CDR3 has 13 residues. CDR3 DNA sequence: TGCAGCGTTGCAGCTGGGGTTGACTATGGCTACACCTTC. The encoded protein is CSVAAGVDYGYTF.

The chain joins TRBV29-1 to TRBJ1-1; 7 bases are a match to TRBD1. Germline assignment: CDR1 SQVTM and CDR2 ANQGSEA. CDR3 length equals 13 residues. The V gene end was trimmed by 2 bases and the J gene end by 3 bases; junction bases not matched to a gene: 3. CDR3 residues: CSVEPGGDTEAFF. The CDR3 nucleotides are TGCAGCGTTGAACCAGGGGGGGACACTGAAGCTTTCTTT.

The gene calls are TRBV4-1 and TRBJ2-7; no clear D. The CDR3 consists of 14 residues. CDR1 and CDR2 (germline): MGHRA, YSYEKL. V was cut by 1 base and J by 0 bases, with 7 bases left in between. The CDR3 reads CASSQVRASYEQYF. DNA of the CDR3: TGCGCCAGCAGCCAAGTTCGGGCCTCCTACGAGCAGTACTTC.

Concerning this clonotype: Possible read error: a much larger clone is one base away. This chain joins TRBV7-2 and TRBJ1-1, with a tentative D call TRBD1 (5 bases). Germline CDR1 reads SGHTA; CDR2 reads FQGNSA. There are 15 residues in the CDR3. CDR3 DNA: TGTGCCAGCAGCCGCAACTCCGGGACGGACACTGTAGCTTTCTTT. Translation: CASSRNSGTDTVAFF.

This clonotype was counted ten times or more. The chain joins TRBV3-1 to TRBJ2-1; D remains unclear. The V gene lost 0 bases and the J gene lost 6 bases, with 9 bases spanning the gap. CDR1 is LGHDT and CDR2 is YNNKEL in the germline V gene (reference sequence). CDR3 size: 14 residues. DNA for the CDR3: TGTGCCAGCAGCCAAGAGTGGGCAGCCAATGAGCAGTTCTTC. It encodes CASSQEWAANEQFF.

This clonotype came up a few times. This chain uses TRBV7-2 with TRBJ2-1; tentatively, D is TRBD1 or TRBD2 (6 bases each). With 1 base removed from V and 4 bases from J, the gap between germline ends came to 14 bases. Germline V gene lookup returns CDR1 SGHTA and CDR2 FQGNSA. The CDR3 has 16 amino acids. CDR3 loop: CASSLGIGGPYNEQFF. DNA for the CDR3: TGTGCCAGCAGCTTAGGAATAGGGGGGCCTTACAATGAGCAGTTCTTC. The whole variable domain, remainder taken from reference TRBV7-2 and TRBJ2-1, is GAGVSQSPSNKVTEKGKDVELRCDPISGHTALYWYRQSLGQGLEFLIYFQGNSAPDKSGLPSDRFSAERTGGSVSTLTIQRTQQEDSAVYLCASSLGIGGPYNEQFFGPGTRLTVL.

In regard to this clonotype: Since a much larger clone is just one base distant, this may be a read error. The rearrangement joins TRBV3-1 to TRBJ1-3, with a tentative D call TRBD1 (6 bases). This CDR3 spans 16 amino acids. With 2 bases removed from V and 4 bases from J, the gap between germline ends came to 15 bases. The germline V gene encodes CDR1 LGHDT and CDR2 YNNKEL (reference sequence). DNA of the CDR3: TGTGCCAGCAGCCAACCGGGCAGGGGTTCCGGAAACACCATATATTTT. Translation: CASSQPGRGSGNTIYF.

The sample holds a few counts of this clonotype. The rearrangement uses TRBV24-1 and TRBJ1-1; D is unresolved. Germline lookup yields CDR1 KGHDR and CDR2 SFDVKD. This CDR3 has 12 residues. V shed 4 bases and J shed 4 bases, with 6 bases lying between them. DNA for the CDR3: TGTGCCACCAGTGACGGAGGCACTGAAGCTTTCTTT. Translating it yields CATSDGGTEAFF.

This chain joins TRBV3-1 and TRBJ2-3; D may be TRBD1 or TRBD2 (5 bases each). Germline lookup yields CDR1 LGHDT and CDR2 YNNKEL (reference sequence). V shed 0 bases and J shed 0 bases, with 7 bases lying between them. This CDR3 has 15 residues. This chain's CDR3 is CASSQDGGSTDTQYF. The CDR3 bases are TGTGCCAGCAGCCAAGATGGGGGTAGCACAGATACGCAGTATTTT.

In this sample, this clonotype turned up a few times. The conserved closing phenylalanine or tryptophan is absent in this CDR3, likely reflecting a read error. V and J are TRBV20-1 and TRBJ2-7; 11 bases are shared with TRBD2. Germline CDR1 is DFQATT and CDR2 is SNEGSKA (reference sequence). CDR3 size: 18 residues. After removal of 6 bases from V and 2 bases from J, the junction contained 18 bases not matched to a gene. The CDR3 DNA sequence: TGCAGTGCCCTACCCCTGACTAGCGGGACTCGTAGTGCCTACGAGCAGTACCTC. Translation gives CSALPLTSGTRSAYEQYL.

There are a few counts of this clonotype. The rearrangement joins TRBV10-3 to TRBJ2-7; possible D gene TRBD2, 5 bases. Germline V CDR1 and CDR2: ENHRY, SYGVKD. The CDR3 is 15 residues long. Trimming left V 7 bases short and J 0 bases short, with 16 bases between. In DNA form, the CDR3 reads TGTGCCATCACTGGCGGGCAGGCTTCCTCCTACGAGCAGTACTTC. As protein: CAITGGQASSYEQYF.

This clonotype was seen only a few times. The genes are TRBV27 and TRBJ1-1; unclear D gene. CDR1 and CDR2 from the germline V gene are MNHEY and SMNVEV (reference sequence). There are 15 residues in the CDR3. V gave up 0 bases and J gave up 0 bases, with 8 bases separating them. Here the CDR3 DNA reads TGTGCCAGCAGTTTATCCCTCGTGATGAACACTGAAGCTTTCTTT. Protein product: CASSLSLVMNTEAFF.

To note about this clonotype: A single base separates this from a much larger clone, so it may be a read error. The final CDR3 position lacks the conserved phenylalanine or tryptophan, pointing to a likely read error. V gene TRBV6-1 combines with J gene TRBJ1-1, with D possibly matching TRBD1 (5 bases). V lost 6 bases to trimming and J lost 6 bases, with 14 bases between them. There are 13 residues in the CDR3. Germline loops: CDR1 MNHNS, CDR2 SASEGT. Written as DNA, the CDR3 is TGTGCCAGCAGAACTACAGGTAGCCCTGAAGCTTTCCTT. This encodes CASRTTGSPEAFL.

This clonotype was counted between two and nine times. The CDR3 DNA follows: TGTGCCAGCAGTGAAAACAGGGTAAGCCACGAGCAGTACTTC. Protein: CASSENRVSHEQYF. The chain links TRBV2 to TRBJ2-7; perhaps TRBD1 as D (6 bases). Germline V gene data show CDR1 as SNHLY and CDR2 as FYNNEI. This CDR3 comprises 14 residues. Trimming took off 2 bases at V and 5 bases at J, with 13 bases between the two ends.

This clonotype was detected only a few times. The chain recombines TRBV20-1 with TRBJ2-7, with D tentatively TRBD2 (6 bases). The V end was cut by 4 bases, the J end by 2 bases, with 9 bases between. There are 12 residues in the CDR3. CDR1 is DFQATT and CDR2 is SNEGSKA in the germline V gene (reference sequence). CDR3 region: CSATGETYEQYF. CDR3 DNA sequence: TGCAGTGCTACGGGGGAGACCTACGAGCAGTACTTC.

This clonotype came up a few times. The chain uses TRBV10-2 and TRBJ2-3; D is unresolved. V dropped 0 bases and J dropped 1 base, with 8 bases sitting between them. This CDR3 is built from 15 residues. Looked up from germline, CDR1 is WSHSY and CDR2 is SAAADI. The CDR3 DNA follows: TGCGCCAGCAGTGAGTCCGGGTCTCGCACAGATACGCAGTATTTT. Translation: CASSESGSRTDTQYF.

The rearrangement links TRBV3-1 to TRBJ1-3; a possible D gene is TRBD1 (5 bases). This CDR3 contains 15 residues. Germline V CDR1 and CDR2: LGHDT, YNNKEL (reference sequence). Trimming removed 0 bases from V and 4 bases from J, with 10 bases in between. The CDR3 DNA reads as TGTGCCAGCAGCCAAGATCTTCAGGGAGGAAACACCATATATTTT. This encodes CASSQDLQGGNTIYF. Full variable domain (rest looked up from reference TRBV3-1 and TRBJ1-3): DTAVSQTPKYLVTQMGNDKSIKCEQNLGHDTMYWYKQDSKKFLKIMFSYNNKELIINETVPNRFSPKSPDKAHLNLHINSLELGDSAVYFCASSQDLQGGNTIYFGEGSWLTVV.

This clonotype showed up many times. The V call is TRBV6-2 or TRBV6-3, the J call TRBJ2-7; D is uncertain. CDR1 and CDR2 (germline): MNHEY, SVGEGT. With 1 base removed from V and 7 bases from J, the gap between germline ends came to 5 bases. The CDR3 contains 11 residues. CDR3 nucleotide sequence: TGTGCCAGCAGTTACTTGGAAGAGCAGTACTTC. This translates into CASSYLEEQYF.

This clonotype came up a few times. V and J are TRBV7-2 and TRBJ1-5; D ambiguous. CDR1 is SGHTA and CDR2 is FQGNSA in the germline V gene. Deletions cut 3 bases from V and 3 bases from J, with 9 bases between. The length of the CDR3 is 14 residues. CDR3 in amino acids: CASSFGQYNQPQHF. The CDR3 nucleotides read TGTGCCAGCAGCTTTGGGCAGTACAATCAGCCCCAGCATTTT. Complete variable domain (other parts from reference TRBV7-2 and TRBJ1-5): GAGVSQSPSNKVTEKGKDVELRCDPISGHTALYWYRQSLGQGLEFLIYFQGNSAPDKSGLPSDRFSAERTGGSVSTLTIQRTQQEDSAVYLCASSFGQYNQPQHFGDGTRLSIL.